These T cell receptor beta chains were read from a single sample in a study of radiotherapy plus CTLA-4 blockade in lung cancer. Method: immunoSEQ multiplex PCR; TCRdb's copy keeps in-frame clones and lacks some. The table includes about 62,000 clones, roughly 76% detected once. The sample in question was peripheral blood, obtained from a patient treated with radiotherapy plus ipilimumab. These receptors were taken from a human donor with non-small cell lung cancer who had a complete response to radiotherapy plus ipilimumab. Both conserved end residues are part of each CDR3. Fields, in order: CDR3 protein, CDR3 DNA, clone size, D gene, V gene, J gene. A D gene is named only where the DNA matches it firmly. Only part of the rows carry a size: once, few, many, or a class if the clone is expanded.

CDR3: CASSQESQGAHEQYF; DNA: TGCGCCAGCAGCCAAGAAAGTCAGGGGGCCCACGAGCAGTACTTC; size: -; D: TRBD1; V: TRBV4-3; J: TRBJ2-7
CDR3: CASSLVGLGGYTF; DNA: TGTGCCAGCAGCTTAGTGGGACTGGGCGGCTACACCTTC; size: -; D: -; V: TRBV7-9; J: TRBJ1-2
CDR3: CASSPQRSSGIQYF; DNA: TGTGCCAGCAGCCCGCAACGTAGCTCTGGCATTCAGTACTTC; size: -; D: -; V: TRBV28; J: TRBJ2-4
CDR3: CASSVHSGNYNEQFF; DNA: TGTGCCAGCAGCGTTCATAGCGGGAATTACAATGAGCAGTTCTTC; size: -; D: TRBD2; V: TRBV9; J: TRBJ2-1
CDR3: CASQLAGGPGENIQYF; DNA: TGTGCCAGTCAGTTAGCGGGAGGGCCCGGAGAAAACATTCAGTACTTC; size: -; D: TRBD2; V: TRBV19; J: TRBJ2-4
CDR3: CASLPSGRLYEQYF; DNA: TGTGCCAGCTTACCCTCTGGGAGGCTCTACGAGCAGTACTTC; size: -; D: -; V: TRBV6-5; J: TRBJ2-7
CDR3: CASRGDRGSGEQYF; DNA: TGTGCCAGCAGGGGCGACAGGGGATCGGGCGAGCAGTACTTC; size: -; D: TRBD1; V: TRBV6-1; J: TRBJ2-7
CDR3: CASSQSTGDTEAFF; DNA: TGTGCCAGCTCACAATCTACAGGGGACACTGAAGCTTTCTTT; size: -; D: TRBD1; V: TRBV18; J: TRBJ1-1
CDR3: CASSQEVTGGRGYTF; DNA: TGCGCCAGCAGCCAAGAGGTGACAGGGGGACGGGGCTACACCTTC; size: medium-sized; D: TRBD1; V: TRBV4-3; J: TRBJ1-2
CDR3: CASSSSGTGGYEQYF; DNA: TGTGCCAGCTCAAGTTCCGGGACAGGGGGGTACGAGCAGTACTTC; size: -; D: TRBD1; V: TRBV28; J: TRBJ2-7
CDR3: CSVPVGGRETQYF; DNA: TGCAGCGTCCCCGTCGGGGGTAGGGAGACCCAGTACTTC; size: -; D: -; V: TRBV29-1; J: TRBJ2-5
CDR3: CASSLWGLAGETDTQYF; DNA: TGTGCCAGCAGTCTGTGGGGACTAGCGGGAGAAACAGATACGCAGTATTTT; size: -; D: TRBD2; V: TRBV27; J: TRBJ2-3
CDR3: CASSRQGVNTEAFF; DNA: TGTGCCAGCAGCAGACAGGGGGTGAACACTGAAGCTTTCTTT; size: -; D: TRBD1; V: TRBV2; J: TRBJ1-1
CDR3: CASSASHTEAFF; DNA: TGTGCCAGCAGTGCAAGCCACACTGAAGCTTTCTTT; size: -; D: -; V: TRBV6-5; J: TRBJ1-1
CDR3: CASSFSGGKETQYF; DNA: TGTGCCAGCAGCTTCAGCGGGGGGAAAGAGACCCAGTACTTC; size: -; D: TRBD2; V: TRBV7-9; J: TRBJ2-5
CDR3: CASRPLAGAYEQYF; DNA: TGTGCAAGTCGCCCATTAGCGGGTGCCTACGAGCAGTACTTC; size: few; D: -; V: TRBV12-2; J: TRBJ2-7
CDR3: CASSEPRQAINEKLFF; DNA: TGTGCCAGCAGTGAACCCCGACAGGCAATTAATGAAAAACTGTTTTTT; size: -; D: -; V: TRBV6-1; J: TRBJ1-4
CDR3: CASRQAGAEQFF; DNA: TGTGCCAGCAGACAAGCGGGAGCTGAGCAGTTCTTC; size: -; D: TRBD2; V: TRBV6-5; J: TRBJ2-1
CDR3: CASSMSAAVWSNEQFF; DNA: TGTGCCAGTAGTATGAGCGCTGCGGTCTGGAGTAATGAGCAGTTCTTC; size: -; D: -; V: TRBV19; J: TRBJ2-1
CDR3: CASSMGDSPSSYNEQFF; DNA: TGTGCCAGTAGTATGGGGGACAGTCCCAGCTCCTACAATGAGCAGTTCTTC; size: once; D: TRBD1; V: TRBV19; J: TRBJ2-1
CDR3: CASSGTTGRNSPLHF; DNA: TGCGCCAGCAGCGGAACGACAGGGAGGAATTCCCCCCTCCACTTT; size: few; D: TRBD1; V: TRBV4-3; J: TRBJ1-6
CDR3: CAWSADSPSLKTVF; DNA: TGTGCCTGGAGTGCAGACAGTCCTTCTCTAAAAACTGTTTTT; size: few; D: -; V: TRBV30; J: TRBJ1-4
CDR3: CAISEQQGGNQPQHF; DNA: TGTGCCATCAGTGAGCAACAGGGGGGCAATCAGCCCCAGCATTTT; size: -; D: TRBD1; V: TRBV10-3; J: TRBJ1-5
CDR3: CASSIPWRTNTEAFF; DNA: TGTGCCAGTAGTATACCGTGGAGGACGAACACTGAAGCTTTCTTT; size: -; D: -; V: TRBV19; J: TRBJ1-1
CDR3: CASSLGDGVGELFF; DNA: TGCGCCAGCAGCTTGGGAGACGGAGTTGGGGAGCTGTTTTTT; size: -; D: -; V: TRBV5-1; J: TRBJ2-2
CDR3: CASIDLGTSGVYEQYF; DNA: TGTGCCAGCATTGATCTCGGGACTAGCGGGGTCTACGAGCAGTACTTC; size: few; D: TRBD2; V: TRBV6-1; J: TRBJ2-7
CDR3: CASSARAGGGNEQFF; DNA: TGTGCCAGCAGCGCCCGAGCGGGGGGGGGCAATGAGCAGTTCTTC; size: -; D: TRBD2; V: TRBV9; J: TRBJ2-1
CDR3: CASLNREGTEAFF; DNA: TGTGCCAGCCTGAACAGGGAAGGGACTGAAGCTTTCTTT; size: -; D: -; V: TRBV6-6; J: TRBJ1-1
CDR3: CASSFSFLARPGDTQYF; DNA: TGTGCCAGCAGCTTCTCCTTTCTAGCCCGCCCCGGGGATACGCAGTATTTT; size: -; D: -; V: TRBV7-9; J: TRBJ2-3
CDR3: CASSYSTRTSGGRGKDTQYF; DNA: TGTGCCAGCAGTTACTCGACCCGGACTAGCGGGGGTCGGGGCAAAGATACGCAGTATTTT; size: once; D: TRBD2; V: TRBV6-8; J: TRBJ2-3
CDR3: CASSMGQGYEQYF; DNA: TGTGCCAGCAGCATGGGACAGGGCTACGAGCAGTACTTC; size: -; D: TRBD1; V: TRBV7-8; J: TRBJ2-7
CDR3: CASSGQRGAANTGELFF; DNA: TGTGCCAGCAGCGGCCAACGGGGTGCAGCGAACACCGGGGAGCTGTTTTTT; size: -; D: -; V: TRBV9; J: TRBJ2-2
CDR3: CSVGIDTLKYEQYF; DNA: TGCAGCGTTGGGATAGACACCTTGAAATACGAGCAGTACTTC; size: few; D: -; V: TRBV29-1; J: TRBJ2-7
CDR3: CAISDQGLRNQPQHF; DNA: TGTGCCATCAGTGATCAGGGGTTACGCAATCAGCCCCAGCATTTT; size: -; D: -; V: TRBV10-3; J: TRBJ1-5
CDR3: CASSLHGTSGFHEQYF; DNA: TGTGCCAGCAGCTTACACGGGACTAGCGGCTTTCACGAGCAGTACTTC; size: -; D: TRBD2; V: TRBV7-9; J: TRBJ2-7
CDR3: CASSVGQGRATGELFF; DNA: TGTGCCAGCAGCGTGGGACAGGGGAGGGCAACCGGGGAGCTGTTTTTT; size: -; D: TRBD1; V: TRBV9; J: TRBJ2-2
CDR3: CASSFSRTGSFNEQYF; DNA: TGTGCCAGCAGCTTTTCAAGGACAGGGAGTTTCAACGAGCAGTACTTC; size: -; D: TRBD1; V: TRBV13; J: TRBJ2-7
CDR3: CASSIGTGRTDTQYF; DNA: TGTGCCAGTAGTATTGGGACAGGGCGCACAGATACGCAGTATTTT; size: -; D: TRBD1; V: TRBV19; J: TRBJ2-3
CDR3: CASSARQGSRGTEAFF; DNA: TGTGCCAGTAGTGCCAGACAGGGTTCTAGGGGCACTGAAGCTTTCTTT; size: -; D: TRBD1; V: TRBV19; J: TRBJ1-1
CDR3: CASSLYSAGGQTNTGELFF; DNA: TGTGCCAGCAGCTTATATTCTGCGGGAGGCCAAACGAACACCGGGGAGCTGTTTTTT; size: -; D: TRBD2; V: TRBV7-8; J: TRBJ2-2
CDR3: CSVGGLGNEKLFF; DNA: TGCAGCGTTGGTGGACTCGGTAATGAAAAACTGTTTTTT; size: -; D: -; V: TRBV29-1; J: TRBJ1-4
CDR3: CASSPASGGISYNEQFF; DNA: TGTGCCAGCAGCCCCGCTAGCGGGGGAATCTCCTACAATGAGCAGTTCTTC; size: -; D: TRBD2; V: TRBV14; J: TRBJ2-1
CDR3: CASSARTGNYSPLHF; DNA: TGTGCCAGCAGCGCCCGGACAGGGAACTATTCACCCCTCCACTTT; size: -; D: TRBD1; V: TRBV5-6; J: TRBJ1-6
CDR3: CASSLAGEGAYGNTIYF; DNA: TGTGCCAGCAGCTTGGCGGGTGAGGGGGCATATGGAAACACCATATATTTT; size: few; D: TRBD1; V: TRBV5-6; J: TRBJ1-3
CDR3: CASSLEGQVTEAFF; DNA: TGTGCCAGCAGCTTAGAGGGACAGGTTACTGAAGCTTTCTTT; size: -; D: TRBD1; V: TRBV11-2; J: TRBJ1-1
CDR3: CASSRDRGIYGYTF; DNA: TGTGCCAGCAGTCGGGACAGGGGGATCTATGGCTACACCTTC; size: -; D: TRBD1; V: TRBV28; J: TRBJ1-2
CDR3: CASSSLAGVFYEQYF; DNA: TGCGCCAGCAGCTCACTAGCGGGAGTTTTCTACGAGCAGTACTTC; size: -; D: TRBD2; V: TRBV5-1; J: TRBJ2-7
CDR3: CASSLLSGNTIYF; DNA: TGTGCCAGCAGCTTACTCTCTGGAAACACCATATATTTT; size: -; D: -; V: TRBV11-1; J: TRBJ1-3
CDR3: CASSPAQGARNYGYTF; DNA: TGTGCCAGCAGCCCAGCCCAGGGGGCAAGAAACTATGGCTACACCTTC; size: -; D: TRBD1; V: TRBV7-9; J: TRBJ1-2
CDR3: CASNIQGQGSYEQYF; DNA: TGTGCCAGCAACATACAGGGTCAGGGCTCCTACGAGCAGTACTTC; size: -; D: -; V: TRBV5-4; J: TRBJ2-7
CDR3: CASSLTDTWGYTF; DNA: TGTGCCAGCAGCCTAACCGACACCTGGGGCTACACCTTC; size: few; D: -; V: TRBV11-2; J: TRBJ1-2